These 16 T cell receptor beta chains were all obtained from the same sample, sequenced in a study of beta chain features in type 1 diabetes. General observations from the study: Type 1 diabetes patients showed a moderate but significant shortening of TCRB CDR3s in all four CD4+ subsets.

These receptors are not linked to any known antigen. Of the isolated RNA, all was reverse transcribed, and so the sequenced material was expressed TCRB transcripts. The repertoire was sequenced with immunoSEQ multiplex PCR; TCRdb's copy has only in-frame clones and lacks some. Of around 41,000 clones listed, 65% to 80% were seen once; the top ten hold 1.5% to 2%. The sequenced sample consisted of Tregs from blood. These receptor sequences come from a man between 25 and 39 years old with type 1 diabetes. Some clones in this sample may be carry-over from other donors' samples.

This rearrangement joins TRBV6-5 to TRBJ2-1, with 7 bases aligning to TRBD2. With 5 bases clipped from V and 0 bases from J, the junction kept 4 bases outside the gene matches. Per germline, CDR1 MNHEY and CDR2 SVGAGI. The CDR3 covers 15 residues. For the CDR3, the DNA is TGTGCCAGCAGTCCGCGGGGGAGCTCCTACAATGAGCAGTTCTTC. As protein: CASSPRGSSYNEQFF.

The genes are TRBV6-7 and TRBJ2-1, with 16 bases identical to TRBD2. TRBV6-7 is noted as an ORF with a role that remains uncertain. J gave up 10 bases and V 2 bases, and 20 bases lay outside the gene matches. The CDR3 sequence is 21 residues long. The DNA for the CDR3 is TGTGCCAGCAGTTACGTTCAGACCGACTCCGGGACTAGCGGGGGGGCTTCGGAGCAGTTCTTC. It is translated as CASSYVQTDSGTSGGASEQFF.

This clone was observed a single time. The chain employs TRBV5-1 and TRBJ1-2, with D hard to call. V lost 4 bases to trimming and J lost 1 base, with 8 bases between them. The CDR3 length is 13 residues. From germline, CDR1 is SGHRS and CDR2 YFSETQ. The CDR3 bases are TGCGCCAGCAGCCCCGTCCTTAACTATGGCTACACCTTC. Protein sequence: CASSPVLNYGYTF.

The genes are TRBV11-2 and TRBJ2-3, with D unclear. V was cut by 5 bases and J by 2 bases, with 5 bases left in between. CDR1 is SGHAT and CDR2 is FQNNGV in the germline V gene. The CDR3 runs to 12 residues. In nucleotides, the CDR3 is TGTGCCAGCAGCGCGTCCACAGATACGCAGTATTTT. Translating gives CASSASTDTQYF.

V and J are TRBV15 and TRBJ1-2; 9 bases align to TRBD1. The CDR3 runs 14 residues. With V trimmed by 8 bases and J by 7 bases, 11 bases remained unmatched. Germline CDR1 is LNHNV and CDR2 is YYDKDF (reference sequence). CDR3 residues: CATDRAQGAAGYTF. The DNA for the CDR3 is TGTGCCACCGACCGTGCACAGGGGGCGGCTGGCTACACCTTC.

This sequence joins TRBV4-1 and TRBJ2-4; 7 bases map to TRBD1. V was pared by 1 base and J by 0 bases, with 18 bases of the junction left unmatched. This CDR3 has 21 amino acids. Per germline, CDR1 MGHRA and CDR2 YSYEKL. The CDR3 nucleotides are TGCGCCAGCAGCCAAGGTGCCGTTCCGGGACAGAGACTTCTAGCCAAAAACATTCAGTACTTC. It yields the protein CASSQGAVPGQRLLAKNIQYF.

The genes are TRBV5-1 and TRBJ2-5; D gene unclear. CDR3 length: 12 amino acids. CDR1 and CDR2 (germline): SGHRS, YFSETQ. The V and J ends lost 0 bases and 5 bases respectively, with 5 bases between them. CDR3 loop: CASSLARETQYF. Written as DNA, the CDR3 is TGCGCCAGCAGCTTGGCCCGGGAGACCCAGTACTTC.

This clone was detected a few times. The V call is TRBV10-3, the J call TRBJ2-1; 8 bases are a match to TRBD1. The CDR3 contains 14 residues. With 5 bases clipped from V and 5 bases from J, the junction kept 5 bases outside the gene matches. Germline V gives CDR1 ENHRY, CDR2 SYGVKD. CDR3 in amino acids: CAISPTTGDNEQFF. The CDR3 bases are TGTGCCATCAGTCCCACGACAGGGGACAATGAGCAGTTCTTC.

This clone appeared a few times. J is TRBJ1-2 and V is TRBV5-5, with 7 bases aligning to TRBD1. CDR1 is SGHKS, CDR2 YYEKEE, per germline (reference sequence). The CDR3 covers 14 residues. With V trimmed by 2 bases and J by 4 bases, 5 bases remained unmatched. CDR3 amino acids: CASSFGWDSYGYTF. As DNA, the CDR3 is TGTGCCAGCAGCTTTGGTTGGGACAGCTATGGCTACACCTTC.

The chain is built from TRBV2 and TRBJ1-2, with 10 positions matching TRBD1. The J segment lost 4 bases and the V segment lost 9 bases, leaving 8 bases of the junction unmatched. The CDR3 spans 14 residues. Germline V CDR1 and CDR2: SNHLY, FYNNEI. The CDR3 is CARGGQGFFYGYTF. The CDR3 coding sequence is TGTGCCAGGGGGGGACAGGGGTTTTTCTATGGCTACACCTTC.

The rearrangement links TRBV19 to TRBJ2-7; no definite D call. The V end was cut by 10 bases, the J end by 0 bases, with 13 bases between. The CDR3 runs 13 residues. From germline, CDR1 is LNHDA and CDR2 SQIVND (reference sequence). CDR3 region: CATSESVSYEQYF. The DNA for the CDR3 is TGTGCCACTTCCGAATCGGTCTCCTACGAGCAGTACTTC.

By sample share, this clone is medium-sized (0.01 to 0.1%). This sequence joins TRBV7-2 and TRBJ2-3; unclear D gene. From germline, CDR1 is SGHTA and CDR2 FQGNSA. Trimming removed 2 bases at V and 3 bases at J, with 15 bases between. The CDR3 extends over 16 amino acids. CDR3 protein: CASSLIGPARTDTQYF. CDR3 sequence (DNA): TGTGCCAGCAGCTTAATTGGCCCCGCCAGGACAGATACGCAGTATTTT.

The J gene is TRBJ2-5, the V gene TRBV11-2; 9 bases fit TRBD2. Germline V gives CDR1 SGHAT, CDR2 FQNNGV. The CDR3 consists of 15 residues. The V and J ends lost 5 bases and 5 bases, in that order; junction bases with no gene match: 9. CDR3 amino acids: CASSPRASGAETQYF. In DNA form, the CDR3 reads TGTGCCAGCAGCCCAAGGGCTAGCGGGGCTGAGACCCAGTACTTC.

V and J are TRBV2 and TRBJ2-5; D gene uncertain. Germline assignment: CDR1 SNHLY and CDR2 FYNNEI. CDR3 length: 13 amino acids. Trimming left V 4 bases short and J 3 bases short, with 9 bases between. CDR3 in DNA: TGTGCCAGCAGTGTTGACAATGAAGAGACCCAGTACTTC. Amino acids: CASSVDNEETQYF.

The chain uses TRBV18 and TRBJ1-2, with D possibly matching TRBD1 (5 bases). V shed 3 bases and J shed 8 bases, with 10 bases lying between them. This CDR3 has 12 amino acids. Germline lookup yields CDR1 KGHSH and CDR2 LQKENI. CDR3: CASSPGGGGYTF. CDR3 nucleotides: TGTGCCAGCTCACCGGGGGGAGGCGGCTACACCTTC.

This clone appeared a few times. The chain employs TRBV29-1 and TRBJ2-1; 8 bases are a match to TRBD1. The CDR3 has 13 residues. V was pared by 7 bases and J by 2 bases, with 4 bases of the junction left unmatched. The germline gives CDR1 SQVTM, CDR2 ANQGSEA. DNA of the CDR3: TGCAGCGGTCGGACAGGGCCCTACAATGAGCAGTTCTTC. It encodes CSGRTGPYNEQFF.